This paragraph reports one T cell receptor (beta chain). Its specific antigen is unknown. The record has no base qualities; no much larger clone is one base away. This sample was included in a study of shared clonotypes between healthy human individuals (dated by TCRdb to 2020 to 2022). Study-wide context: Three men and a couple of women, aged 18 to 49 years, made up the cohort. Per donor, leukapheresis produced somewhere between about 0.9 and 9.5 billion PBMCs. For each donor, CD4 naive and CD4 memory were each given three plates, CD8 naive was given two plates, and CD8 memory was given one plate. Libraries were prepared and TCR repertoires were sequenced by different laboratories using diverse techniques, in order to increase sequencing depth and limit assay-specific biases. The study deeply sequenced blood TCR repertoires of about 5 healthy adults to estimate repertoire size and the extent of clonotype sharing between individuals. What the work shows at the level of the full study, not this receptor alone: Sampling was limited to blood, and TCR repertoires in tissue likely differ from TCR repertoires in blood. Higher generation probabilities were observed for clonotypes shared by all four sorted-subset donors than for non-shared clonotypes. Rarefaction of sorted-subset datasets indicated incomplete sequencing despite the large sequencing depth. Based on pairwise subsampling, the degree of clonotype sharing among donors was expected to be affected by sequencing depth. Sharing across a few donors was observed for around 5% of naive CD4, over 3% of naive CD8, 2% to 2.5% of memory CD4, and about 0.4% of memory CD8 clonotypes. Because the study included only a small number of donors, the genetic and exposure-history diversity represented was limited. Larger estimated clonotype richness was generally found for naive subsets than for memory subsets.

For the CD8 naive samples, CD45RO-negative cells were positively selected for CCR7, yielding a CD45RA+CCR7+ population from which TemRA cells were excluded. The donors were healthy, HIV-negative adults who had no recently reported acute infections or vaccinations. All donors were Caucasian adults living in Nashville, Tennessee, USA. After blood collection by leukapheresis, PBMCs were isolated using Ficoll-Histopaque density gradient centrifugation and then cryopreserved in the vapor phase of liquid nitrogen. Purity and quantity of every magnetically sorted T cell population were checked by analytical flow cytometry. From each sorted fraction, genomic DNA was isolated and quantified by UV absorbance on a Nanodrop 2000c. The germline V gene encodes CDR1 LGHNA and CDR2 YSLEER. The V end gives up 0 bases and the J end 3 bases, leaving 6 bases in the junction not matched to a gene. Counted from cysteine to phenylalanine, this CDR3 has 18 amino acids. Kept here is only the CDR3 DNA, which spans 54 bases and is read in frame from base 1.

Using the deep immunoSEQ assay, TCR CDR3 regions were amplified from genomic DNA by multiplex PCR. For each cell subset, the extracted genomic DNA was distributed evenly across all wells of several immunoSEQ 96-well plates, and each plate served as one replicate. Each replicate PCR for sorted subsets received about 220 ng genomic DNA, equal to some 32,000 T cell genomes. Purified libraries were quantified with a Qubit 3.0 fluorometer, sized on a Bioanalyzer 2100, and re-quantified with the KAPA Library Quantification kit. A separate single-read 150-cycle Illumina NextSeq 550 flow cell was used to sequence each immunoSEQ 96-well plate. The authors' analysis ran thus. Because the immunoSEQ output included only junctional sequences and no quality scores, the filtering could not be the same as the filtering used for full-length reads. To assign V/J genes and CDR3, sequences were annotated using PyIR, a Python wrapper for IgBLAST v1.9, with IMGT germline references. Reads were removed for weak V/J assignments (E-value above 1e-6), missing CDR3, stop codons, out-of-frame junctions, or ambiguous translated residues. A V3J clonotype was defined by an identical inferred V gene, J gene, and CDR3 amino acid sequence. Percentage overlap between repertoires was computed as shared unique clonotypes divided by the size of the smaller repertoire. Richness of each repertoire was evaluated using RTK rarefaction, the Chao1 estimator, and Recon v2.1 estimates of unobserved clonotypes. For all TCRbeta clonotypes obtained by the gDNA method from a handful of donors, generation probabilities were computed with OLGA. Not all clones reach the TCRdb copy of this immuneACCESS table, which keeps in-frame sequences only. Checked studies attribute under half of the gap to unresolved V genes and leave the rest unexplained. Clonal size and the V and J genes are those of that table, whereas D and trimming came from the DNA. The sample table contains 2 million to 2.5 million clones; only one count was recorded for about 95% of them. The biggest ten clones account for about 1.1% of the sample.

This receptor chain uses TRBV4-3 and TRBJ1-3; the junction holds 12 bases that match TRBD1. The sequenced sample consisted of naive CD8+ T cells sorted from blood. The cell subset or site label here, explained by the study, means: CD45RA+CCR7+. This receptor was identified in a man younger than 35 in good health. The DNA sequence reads TGCGCCAGCAGCCAAGAAGGGACAGGGGGCGAATTTGGAAACACCATATATTTT. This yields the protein CASSQEGTGGEFGNTIYF.